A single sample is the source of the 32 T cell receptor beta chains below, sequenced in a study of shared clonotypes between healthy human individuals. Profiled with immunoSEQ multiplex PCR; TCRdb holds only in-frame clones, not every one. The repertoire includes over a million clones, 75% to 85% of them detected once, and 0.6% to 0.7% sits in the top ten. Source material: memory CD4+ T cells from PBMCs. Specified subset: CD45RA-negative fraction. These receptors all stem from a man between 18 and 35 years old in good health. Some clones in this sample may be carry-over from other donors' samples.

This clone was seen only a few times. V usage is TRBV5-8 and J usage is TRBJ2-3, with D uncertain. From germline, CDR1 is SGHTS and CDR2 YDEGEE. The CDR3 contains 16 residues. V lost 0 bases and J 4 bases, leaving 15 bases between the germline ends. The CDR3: CASSLEGEPPPDTQYF. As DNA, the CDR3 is TGTGCCAGCAGCTTGGAGGGTGAACCTCCACCAGATACGCAGTATTTT.

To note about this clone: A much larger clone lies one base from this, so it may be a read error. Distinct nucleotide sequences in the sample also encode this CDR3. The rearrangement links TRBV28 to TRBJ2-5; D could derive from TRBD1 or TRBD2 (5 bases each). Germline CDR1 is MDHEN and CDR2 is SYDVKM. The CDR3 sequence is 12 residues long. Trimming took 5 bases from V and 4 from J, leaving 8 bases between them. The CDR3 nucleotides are TGTGCCAGCAGTGGGGGAGCAGAGACCCAGTACTTC. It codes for CASSGGAETQYF. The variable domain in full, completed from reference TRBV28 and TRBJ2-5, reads DVKVTQSSRYLVKRTGEKVFLECVQDMDHENMFWYRQDPGLGLRLIYFSYDVKMKEKGDIPEGYSVSREKKERFSLILESASTNQTSMYLCASSGGAETQYFGPGTRLLVL.

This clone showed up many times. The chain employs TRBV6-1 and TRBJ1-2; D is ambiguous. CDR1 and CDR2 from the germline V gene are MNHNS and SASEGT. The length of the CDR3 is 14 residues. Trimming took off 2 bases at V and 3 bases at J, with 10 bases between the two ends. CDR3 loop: CASSENEEYYGYTF. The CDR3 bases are TGTGCCAGCAGTGAAAATGAGGAATACTATGGCTACACCTTC.

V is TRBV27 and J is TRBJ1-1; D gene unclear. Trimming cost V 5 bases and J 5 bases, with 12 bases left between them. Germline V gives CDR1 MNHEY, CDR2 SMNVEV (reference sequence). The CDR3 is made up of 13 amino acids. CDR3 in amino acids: CASSPRRGTEAFF. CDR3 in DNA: TGTGCCAGCAGTCCCCGGCGGGGAACTGAAGCTTTCTTT.

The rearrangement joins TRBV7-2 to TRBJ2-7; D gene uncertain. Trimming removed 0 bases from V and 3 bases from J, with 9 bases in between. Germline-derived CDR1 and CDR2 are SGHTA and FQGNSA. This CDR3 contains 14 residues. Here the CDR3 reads CASSLAVASYEQYF. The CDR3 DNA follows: TGTGCCAGCAGCTTAGCGGTGGCTAGCTACGAGCAGTACTTC.

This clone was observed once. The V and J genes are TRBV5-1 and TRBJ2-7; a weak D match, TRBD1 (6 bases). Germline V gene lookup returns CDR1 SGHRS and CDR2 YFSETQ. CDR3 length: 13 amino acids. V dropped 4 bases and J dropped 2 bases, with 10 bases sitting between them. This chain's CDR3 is CASSIRDTYEQYF. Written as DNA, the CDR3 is TGCGCCAGCAGCATCCGGGACACCTACGAGCAGTACTTC.

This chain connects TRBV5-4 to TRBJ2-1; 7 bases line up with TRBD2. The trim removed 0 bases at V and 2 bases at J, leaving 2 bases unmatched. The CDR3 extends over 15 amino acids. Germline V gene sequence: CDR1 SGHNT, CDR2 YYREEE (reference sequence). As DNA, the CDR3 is TGTGCCAGCAGCTTGGGCGGGGGAGCCTACAATGAGCAGTTCTTC. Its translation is CASSLGGGAYNEQFF.

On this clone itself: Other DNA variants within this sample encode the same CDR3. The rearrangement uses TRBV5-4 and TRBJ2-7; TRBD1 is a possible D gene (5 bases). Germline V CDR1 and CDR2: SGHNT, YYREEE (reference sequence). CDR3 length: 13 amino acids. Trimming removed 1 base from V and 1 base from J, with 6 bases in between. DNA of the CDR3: TGTGCCAGCAGCTTGAGGGGATCCTACGAGCAGTACTTC. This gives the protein CASSLRGSYEQYF.

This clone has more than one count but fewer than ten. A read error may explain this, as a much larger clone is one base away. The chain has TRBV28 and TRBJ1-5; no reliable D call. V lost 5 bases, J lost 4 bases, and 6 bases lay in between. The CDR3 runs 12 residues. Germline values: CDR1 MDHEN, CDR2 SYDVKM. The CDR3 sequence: CASSTQNQPQHF. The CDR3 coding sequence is TGTGCCAGCAGTACCCAGAATCAGCCCCAGCATTTT. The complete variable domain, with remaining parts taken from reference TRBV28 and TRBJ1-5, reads DVKVTQSSRYLVKRTGEKVFLECVQDMDHENMFWYRQDPGLGLRLIYFSYDVKMKEKGDIPEGYSVSREKKERFSLILESASTNQTSMYLCASSTQNQPQHFGDGTRLSIL.

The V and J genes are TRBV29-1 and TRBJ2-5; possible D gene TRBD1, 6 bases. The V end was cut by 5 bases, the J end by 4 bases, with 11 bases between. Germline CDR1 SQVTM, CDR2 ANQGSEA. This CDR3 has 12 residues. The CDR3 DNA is TGCAGCGTTCGACAGGAACGAGAGACCCAGTACTTC. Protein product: CSVRQERETQYF.

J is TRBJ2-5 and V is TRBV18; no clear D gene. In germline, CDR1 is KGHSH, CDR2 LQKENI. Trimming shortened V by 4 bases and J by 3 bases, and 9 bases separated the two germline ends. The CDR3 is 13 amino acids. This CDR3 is CASSRDLEETQYF. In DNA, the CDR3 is TGTGCCAGCTCACGGGATCTGGAAGAGACCCAGTACTTC.

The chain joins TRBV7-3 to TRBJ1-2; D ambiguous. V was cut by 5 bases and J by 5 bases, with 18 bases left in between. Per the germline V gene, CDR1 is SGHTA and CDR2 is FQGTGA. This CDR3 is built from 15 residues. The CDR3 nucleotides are TGTGCCAGCAGCCCCCACTCCGCTAGTCGGTATGGCTACACCTTC. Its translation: CASSPHSASRYGYTF.

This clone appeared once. Here the CDR3 reads CASIRDEQYF. CDR3 DNA sequence: TGTGCCAGCATCAGGGACGAGCAGTACTTC. The rearrangement joins TRBV28 to TRBJ2-7; possible D gene TRBD1, 5 bases. The CDR3 extends over 10 amino acids. Per germline, CDR1 MDHEN and CDR2 SYDVKM. Between the trimmed V and J ends, which lost 7 bases and 5 bases, there was a span of 6 bases.

CDR3: CASSLLGGGNQPQHF. In DNA form, the CDR3 reads TGTGCCAGCAGCTTGCTAGGTGGAGGAAATCAGCCCCAGCATTTT. J is TRBJ1-5 and V is TRBV5-6; no firm D call. The CDR3 covers 15 residues. The V end lost 1 base, the J end lost 4 bases, and 12 bases lay between the germline ends. Per the germline V gene, CDR1 is SGHDT and CDR2 is YYEEEE. Combining the CDR3 with reference TRBV5-6 and TRBJ1-5 gives the whole variable domain DAGVTQSPTHLIKTRGQQVTLRCSPKSGHDTVSWYQQALGQGPQFIFQYYEEEERQRGNFPDRFSGHQFPNYSSELNVNALLLGDSALYLCASSLLGGGNQPQHFGDGTRLSIL.

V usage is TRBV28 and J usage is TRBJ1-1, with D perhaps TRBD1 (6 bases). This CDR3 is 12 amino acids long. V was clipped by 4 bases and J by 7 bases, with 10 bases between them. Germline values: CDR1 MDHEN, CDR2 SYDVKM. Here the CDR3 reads CASSSGQFEAFF. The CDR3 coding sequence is TGTGCCAGCAGTTCCGGACAGTTTGAAGCTTTCTTT.

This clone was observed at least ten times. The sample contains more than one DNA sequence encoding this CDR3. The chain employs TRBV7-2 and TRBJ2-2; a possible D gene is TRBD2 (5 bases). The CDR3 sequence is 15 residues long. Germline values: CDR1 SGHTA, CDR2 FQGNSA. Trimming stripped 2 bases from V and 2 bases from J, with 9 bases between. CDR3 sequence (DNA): TGTGCCAGCAGCTTACCCGGACTTAACACCGGGGAGCTGTTTTTT. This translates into CASSLPGLNTGELFF.

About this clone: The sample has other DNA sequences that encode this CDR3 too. CDR3 in amino acids: CASSPPGDTQYF. The DNA of the CDR3 is TGTGCCAGCAGCCCCCCGGGGGATACGCAGTATTTT. This chain uses TRBV7-9 with TRBJ2-3; a weak D match, TRBD2 (5 bases). Germline V gene lookup returns CDR1 SEHNR and CDR2 FQNEAQ (reference sequence). V lost 5 bases, J lost 6 bases, and 9 bases lay in between. CDR3 length: 12 residues.

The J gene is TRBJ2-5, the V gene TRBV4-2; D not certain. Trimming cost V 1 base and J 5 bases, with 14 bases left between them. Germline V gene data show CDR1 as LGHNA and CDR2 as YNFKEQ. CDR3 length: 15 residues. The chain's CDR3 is CASSQGNLVLETQYF. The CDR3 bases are TGTGCCAGCAGCCAAGGTAACCTTGTGTTGGAGACCCAGTACTTC.

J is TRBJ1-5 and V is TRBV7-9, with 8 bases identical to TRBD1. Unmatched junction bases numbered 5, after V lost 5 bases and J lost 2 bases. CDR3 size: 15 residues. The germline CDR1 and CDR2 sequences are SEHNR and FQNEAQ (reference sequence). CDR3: CASSLGTGGNQPQHF. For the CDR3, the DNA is TGTGCCAGCAGCCTGGGGACAGGCGGCAATCAGCCCCAGCATTTT.

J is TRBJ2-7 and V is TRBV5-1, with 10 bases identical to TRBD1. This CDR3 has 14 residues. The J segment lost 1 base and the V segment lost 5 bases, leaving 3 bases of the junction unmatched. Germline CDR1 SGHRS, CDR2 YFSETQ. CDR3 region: CASRGTGASYEQYF. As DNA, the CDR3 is TGCGCCAGCAGAGGGACAGGGGCTTCCTACGAGCAGTACTTC.

This chain's CDR3 is CASSPTGRGANTGELFF. The CDR3 DNA sequence: TGTGCCAGTAGTCCGACAGGTCGAGGGGCAAACACCGGGGAGCTGTTTTTT. The J gene is TRBJ2-2, the V gene TRBV19; D is perhaps TRBD1 (6 bases). The CDR3 has 17 residues. V lost 5 bases to trimming and J lost 2 bases, with 18 bases between them. Germline assignment: CDR1 LNHDA and CDR2 SQIVND (reference sequence).

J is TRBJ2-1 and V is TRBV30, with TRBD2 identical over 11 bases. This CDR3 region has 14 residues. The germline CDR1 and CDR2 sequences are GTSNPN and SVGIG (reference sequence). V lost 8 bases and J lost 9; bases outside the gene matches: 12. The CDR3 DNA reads TGTGCCGGAAATAGCGGGAGGGCGAACAGTGAGCAGTTCTTC. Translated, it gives CAGNSGRANSEQFF.

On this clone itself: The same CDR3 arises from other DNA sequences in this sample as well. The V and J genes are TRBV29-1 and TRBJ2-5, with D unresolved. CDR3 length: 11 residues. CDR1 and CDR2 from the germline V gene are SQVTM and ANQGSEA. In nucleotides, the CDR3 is TGCAGTCTTCGGCACCAAGAGACCCAGTACTTC. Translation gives CSLRHQETQYF.

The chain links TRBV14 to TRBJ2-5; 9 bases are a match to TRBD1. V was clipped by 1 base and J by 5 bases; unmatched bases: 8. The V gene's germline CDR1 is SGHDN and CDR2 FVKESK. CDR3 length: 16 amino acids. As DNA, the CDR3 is TGTGCCAGCAGCCAAGGGAGAACAGGGGGCTCGGAGACCCAGTACTTC. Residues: CASSQGRTGGSETQYF.

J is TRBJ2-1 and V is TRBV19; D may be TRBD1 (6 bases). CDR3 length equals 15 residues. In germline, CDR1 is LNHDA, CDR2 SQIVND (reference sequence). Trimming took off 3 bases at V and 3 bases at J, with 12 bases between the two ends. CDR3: CASSIPGAVYNEQFF. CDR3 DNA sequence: TGTGCCAGTAGTATCCCAGGGGCCGTCTACAATGAGCAGTTCTTC.

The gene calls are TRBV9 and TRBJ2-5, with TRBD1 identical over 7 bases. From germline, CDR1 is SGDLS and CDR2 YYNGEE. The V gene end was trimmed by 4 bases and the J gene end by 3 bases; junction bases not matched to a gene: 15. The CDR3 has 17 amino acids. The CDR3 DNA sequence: TGTGCCAGCAGCCTTCTGGGGCACGGACAGGCTAAAGAGACCCAGTACTTC. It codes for CASSLLGHGQAKETQYF.

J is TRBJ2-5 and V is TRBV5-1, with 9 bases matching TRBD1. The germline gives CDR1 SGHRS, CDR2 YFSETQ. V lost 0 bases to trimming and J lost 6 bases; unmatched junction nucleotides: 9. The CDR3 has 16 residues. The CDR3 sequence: CASSLVGTGSSKTQYF. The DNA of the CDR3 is TGCGCCAGCAGCTTGGTAGGGACAGGGTCCTCGAAGACCCAGTACTTC.

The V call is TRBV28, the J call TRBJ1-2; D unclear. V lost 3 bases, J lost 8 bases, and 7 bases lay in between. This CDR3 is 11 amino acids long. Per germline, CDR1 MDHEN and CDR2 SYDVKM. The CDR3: CASSLYAGYTF. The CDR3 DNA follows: TGTGCCAGCAGTTTGTATGCCGGCTACACCTTC.

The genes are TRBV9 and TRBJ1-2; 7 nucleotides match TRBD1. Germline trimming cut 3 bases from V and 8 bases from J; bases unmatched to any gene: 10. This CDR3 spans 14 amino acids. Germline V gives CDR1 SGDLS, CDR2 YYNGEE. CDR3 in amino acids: CASSAGGPRGGYTF. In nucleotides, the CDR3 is TGTGCCAGCAGCGCCGGGGGCCCCAGGGGGGGCTACACCTTC.

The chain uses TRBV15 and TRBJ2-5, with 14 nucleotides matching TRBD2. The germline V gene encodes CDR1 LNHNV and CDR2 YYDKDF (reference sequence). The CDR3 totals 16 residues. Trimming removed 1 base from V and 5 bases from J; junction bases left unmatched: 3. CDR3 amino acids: CATSRGGLAGGETQYF. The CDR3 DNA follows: TGTGCCACCAGCAGAGGTGGACTAGCGGGAGGTGAGACCCAGTACTTC.

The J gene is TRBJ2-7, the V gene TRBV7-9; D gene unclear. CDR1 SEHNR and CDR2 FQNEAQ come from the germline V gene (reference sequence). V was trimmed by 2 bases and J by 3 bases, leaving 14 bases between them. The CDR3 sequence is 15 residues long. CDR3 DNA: TGTGCCAGCAGCTTAATCTCCCCGGGTTACTACGAGCAGTACTTC. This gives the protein CASSLISPGYYEQYF.

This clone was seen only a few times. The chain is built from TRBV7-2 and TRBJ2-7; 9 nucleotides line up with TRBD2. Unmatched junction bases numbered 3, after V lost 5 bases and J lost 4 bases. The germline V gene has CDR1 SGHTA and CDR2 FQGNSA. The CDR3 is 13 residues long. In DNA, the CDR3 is TGTGCCAGCAGCATTAGCGGGAGTTACGAGCAGTACTTC. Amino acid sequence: CASSISGSYEQYF.